Described below is a single T cell receptor (beta chain) sequence and its context. This entry comes from a study of blood T cell repertoires in COVID-19. Overall study context: Researchers got acute and convalescent COVID-19 samples from the United States, Italy and Spain. PBMCs, B-cell-depleted T cells, or T cells provided the cDNA or gDNA that made up the material.

Method: immunoSEQ multiplex PCR; TCRdb's copy keeps in-frame clones and lacks some. The sample consists of 25,000 to 30,000 clones, 80% to 90% of them appearing once. Germline V gene sequence: CDR1 LGHNA, CDR2 YNFKEQ. CDR3 length equals 16 residues. V was pared by 1 base and J by 0 bases, with 2 bases of the junction left unmatched. The TCR was taken from a human donor in a cohort sampled during active COVID-19. The specimen sequenced was peripheral blood. The chain combines TRBV4-2 with TRBJ2-2; 7 bases fit TRBD2. The CDR3 reads CASSQGEGTNTGELFF. In DNA form, the CDR3 reads TGTGCCAGCAGCCAAGGGGAGGGGACGAACACCGGGGAGCTGTTTTTT.